These T cell receptor beta chains were read from a single sample in a study of graft-versus-host responses after intestinal transplantation. Profiling relied on immunoSEQ multiplex PCR, and the TCRdb table lists in-frame clones only, not all of them. This sample yields about 12,000 clones, of which roughly 84% are seen a single time; about 9.4% belongs to the top ten. The specimen was PBMCs, collected around 320 days after intestinal transplant. These receptors all stem from a human patient who received an intestinal transplant, so some T cells may come from the graft donor. Both conserved end residues are part of each CDR3. Fields, in order: clone size, V gene, D gene, J gene, CDR3 protein, CDR3 DNA. A D gene is named only where the DNA matches it firmly. Clone size is stated in some rows and not others, as once, few, many or a class when expanded.

>.|TRBV6-4|TRBD2|TRBJ2-1
CASSGTSGSYNEQFF
TGTGCCAGCAGTGGGACTAGCGGGAGCTACAATGAGCAGTTCTTC
>once|TRBV2|.|TRBJ2-7
CASSEPRGYYEQYF
TGTGCCAGCAGTGAACCCAGGGGCTACTACGAGCAGTACTTC
>.|TRBV6-6|.|TRBJ2-7
CASSYSARPNDYEQYF
TGTGCCAGCAGTTACTCAGCCAGACCTAATGACTACGAGCAGTACTTC
>.|TRBV7-4|.|TRBJ2-6
CASSLPSSSQSRANVLTF
TGTGCCAGCAGCCTCCCAAGTAGCTCACAAAGTCGGGCCAACGTCCTGACTTTC
>.|TRBV4-1|TRBD2|TRBJ2-5
CASSQRAGGPETQYF
TGCGCCAGCAGCCAGAGAGCGGGAGGGCCCGAGACCCAGTACTTC
>.|TRBV18|.|TRBJ2-3
CASSPVGRSTDTQYF
TGTGCCAGCTCACCAGTCGGACGGAGCACAGATACGCAGTATTTT
>.|TRBV30|.|TRBJ2-1
CAWNTGSSYNEQFF
TGTGCCTGGAACACAGGGTCCTCCTACAATGAGCAGTTCTTC
>.|TRBV19|.|TRBJ2-3
CASMSASTDTQYF
TGTGCCAGTATGTCCGCTAGCACAGATACGCAGTATTTT
>once|TRBV5-1|.|TRBJ1-2
CASSLAREESNYGYTF
TGCGCCAGCAGCTTGGCTCGGGAGGAGTCTAACTATGGCTACACCTTC
>.|TRBV6-1|TRBD1|TRBJ2-7
CASSEAGGSYEQYF
TGTGCCAGCAGTGAGGCAGGGGGCTCCTACGAGCAGTACTTC
>.|TRBV15|.|TRBJ2-5
CATSREAGQETQYF
TGTGCCACCAGCAGGGAGGCGGGTCAAGAGACCCAGTACTTC
>once|TRBV5-4|TRBD2|TRBJ2-5
CASSLDSGRETQYF
TGTGCCAGCAGCCTAGACAGCGGGAGAGAGACCCAGTACTTC
>.|TRBV5-8|.|TRBJ1-1
CASSEGPLYTEAFF
TGTGCCAGCAGCGAGGGACCCTTGTACACTGAAGCTTTCTTT
>once|TRBV9|.|TRBJ1-1
CASSRGRGSAAFF
TGTGCCAGCAGCCGAGGGCGGGGGTCGGCCGCTTTCTTT
>.|TRBV7-3|TRBD2|TRBJ2-6
CASSSTSVPGANVLTF
TGTGCCAGCAGCTCAACTAGCGTACCTGGGGCCAACGTCCTGACTTTC
>few|TRBV7-2|TRBD1|TRBJ1-5
CASSLRTGRDQPQHF
TGTGCCAGCAGCTTAAGGACAGGGCGGGATCAGCCCCAGCATTTT
>.|TRBV10-3|.|TRBJ1-1
CAINSQNTEAFF
TGTGCCATCAATTCTCAGAACACTGAAGCTTTCTTT
>.|TRBV4-1|.|TRBJ2-7
CASSRVTGTFTYEQYF
TGCGCCAGCAGCCGAGTAACCGGGACTTTCACCTACGAGCAGTACTTC
>.|TRBV10-3|.|TRBJ2-3
CAISDPLRPDTQYF
TGTGCCATCAGTGACCCGCTGAGGCCAGATACGCAGTATTTT
>.|TRBV19|TRBD1|TRBJ2-5
CASSIGRGRGETQYF
TGTGCCAGTAGTATCGGAAGGGGGCGCGGGGAGACCCAGTACTTC
>.|TRBV28|.|TRBJ2-7
CASRLRGAQSPYF
TGTGCCAGCAGACTGAGGGGAGCCCAAAGCCCGTACTTC
>.|TRBV7-8|.|TRBJ2-7
CASSLLAFAYEQYF
TGTGCCAGCAGCTTACTAGCCTTTGCCTACGAGCAGTACTTC
>.|TRBV7-2|.|TRBJ1-5
CASSFSGAEQPQHF
TGTGCCAGCAGCTTCTCCGGGGCGGAACAGCCCCAGCATTTT
>.|TRBV27|.|TRBJ1-5
CASSPTGQPQHF
TGTGCCAGCAGCCCAACGGGTCAGCCCCAGCATTTT
>.|TRBV4-3|TRBD2|TRBJ2-3
CASSRDWTSGTTDTQYF
TGCGCCAGCAGCCGAGATTGGACTAGCGGGACCACAGATACGCAGTATTTT
>.|TRBV7-3|TRBD1|TRBJ2-3
CASSGQGAGDTQYF
TGTGCCAGCAGCGGACAGGGGGCCGGAGATACGCAGTATTTT
>.|TRBV28|.|TRBJ2-3
CASSFSRGRGGTDTQYF
TGTGCCAGCAGTTTCTCAAGGGGTAGGGGGGGCACAGATACGCAGTATTTT
>.|TRBV9|.|TRBJ2-7
CASSVGVDSGYEQYF
TGTGCCAGCAGCGTAGGTGTGGACTCTGGCTACGAGCAGTACTTC
>few|TRBV27|.|TRBJ1-1
CASSLRQGNTEAFF
TGTGCCAGCAGTTTACGTCAGGGGAACACTGAAGCTTTCTTT
>.|TRBV6-5|.|TRBJ2-1
CASSYSIQSEQFF
TGTGCCAGCAGTTACTCGATCCAATCTGAGCAGTTCTTC
>.|TRBV19|.|TRBJ2-7
CASSPLTNRAYTYEQYF
TGTGCCAGTAGTCCACTGACGAACAGGGCTTACACCTACGAGCAGTACTTC
>.|TRBV9|TRBD1|TRBJ2-7
CASSASGTDEEQYF
TGTGCCAGCAGCGCGTCCGGGACAGACGAGGAGCAGTACTTC
>.|TRBV28|TRBD2|TRBJ2-5
CASSLGGFQETQYF
TGTGCCAGCAGTTTGGGGGGGTTCCAAGAGACCCAGTACTTC
>.|TRBV19|TRBD2|TRBJ2-7
CASSPLTSGRVVGSYEQYF
TGTGCCAGTAGTCCCCTGACTAGCGGGAGAGTGGTTGGTAGCTACGAGCAGTACTTC